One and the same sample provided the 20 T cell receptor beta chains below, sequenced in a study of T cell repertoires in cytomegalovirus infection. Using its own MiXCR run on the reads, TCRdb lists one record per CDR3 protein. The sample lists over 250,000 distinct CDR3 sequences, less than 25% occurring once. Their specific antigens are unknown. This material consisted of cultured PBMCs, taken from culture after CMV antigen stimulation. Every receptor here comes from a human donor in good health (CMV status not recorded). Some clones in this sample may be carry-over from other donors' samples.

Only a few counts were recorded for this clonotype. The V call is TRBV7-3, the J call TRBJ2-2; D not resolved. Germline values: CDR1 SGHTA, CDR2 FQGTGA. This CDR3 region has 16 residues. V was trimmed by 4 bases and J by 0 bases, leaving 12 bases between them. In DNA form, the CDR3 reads TGTGCCAGCAGCTACCAACCGGCACCGAACACCGGGGAGCTGTTTTTT. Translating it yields CASSYQPAPNTGELFF.

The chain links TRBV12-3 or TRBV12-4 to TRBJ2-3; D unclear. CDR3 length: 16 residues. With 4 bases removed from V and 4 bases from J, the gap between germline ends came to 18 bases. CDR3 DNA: TGTGCCAGCAGTTCTCCCGCGATTGAATGGGCAGATACGCAGTATTTT. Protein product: CASSSPAIEWADTQYF.

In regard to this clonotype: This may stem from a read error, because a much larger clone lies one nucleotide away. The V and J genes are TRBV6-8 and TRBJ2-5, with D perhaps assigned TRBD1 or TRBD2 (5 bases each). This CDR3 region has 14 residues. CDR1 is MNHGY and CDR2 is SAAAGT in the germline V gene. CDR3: CACSRRDLGETQYF. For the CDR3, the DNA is TGTGCCTGCAGTCGCAGGGACCTCGGAGAGACCCAGTACTTC.

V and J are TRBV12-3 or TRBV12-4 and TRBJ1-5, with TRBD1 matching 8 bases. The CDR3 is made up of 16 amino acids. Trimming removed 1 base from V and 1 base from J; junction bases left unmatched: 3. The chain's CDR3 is CASSLDPGGSNQPQHF. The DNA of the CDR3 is TGTGCCAGCAGTTTAGACCCAGGGGGCAGCAATCAGCCCCAGCATTTT.

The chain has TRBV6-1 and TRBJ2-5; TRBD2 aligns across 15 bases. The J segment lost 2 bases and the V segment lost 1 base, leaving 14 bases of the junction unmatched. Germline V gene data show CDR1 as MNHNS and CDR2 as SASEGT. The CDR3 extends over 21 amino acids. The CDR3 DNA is TGTGCCAGCAGTGAAGTTGGAGCCGGGACTAGCGGGAGGAGGGGGCAAGAGACCCAGTACTTC. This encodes CASSEVGAGTSGRRGQETQYF.

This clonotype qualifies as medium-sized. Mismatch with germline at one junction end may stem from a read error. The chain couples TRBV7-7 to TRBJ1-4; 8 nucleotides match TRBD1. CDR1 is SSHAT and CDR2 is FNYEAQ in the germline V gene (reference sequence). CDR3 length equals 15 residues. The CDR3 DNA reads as TGTGCTAGCAGCCTCGGACAGGGTGGGAATGAAAAACTGTTTTTT. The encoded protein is CASSLGQGGNEKLFF.

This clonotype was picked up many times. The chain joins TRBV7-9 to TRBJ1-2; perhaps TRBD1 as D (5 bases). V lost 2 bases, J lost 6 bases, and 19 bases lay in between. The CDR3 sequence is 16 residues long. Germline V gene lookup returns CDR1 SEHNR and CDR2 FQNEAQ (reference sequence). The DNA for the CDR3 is TGTGCCAGCAGCTTAATGGTGTCAGCGGAGGGGAATGGCTACACCTTC. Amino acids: CASSLMVSAEGNGYTF.

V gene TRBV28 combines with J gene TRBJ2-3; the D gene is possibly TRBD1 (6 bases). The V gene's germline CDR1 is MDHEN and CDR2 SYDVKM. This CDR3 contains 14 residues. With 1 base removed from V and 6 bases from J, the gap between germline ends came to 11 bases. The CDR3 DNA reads TGTGCCAGCAGTTTATCAGGGGCTGTGGATACGCAGTATTTT. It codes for CASSLSGAVDTQYF.

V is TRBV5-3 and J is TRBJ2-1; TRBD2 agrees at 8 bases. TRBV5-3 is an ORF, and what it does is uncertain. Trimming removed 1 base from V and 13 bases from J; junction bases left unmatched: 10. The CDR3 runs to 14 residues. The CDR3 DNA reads TGTGCCAGAAGCTTGCGGGCTAGCGGGCCTCTACAGTTCTTC. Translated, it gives CARSLRASGPLQFF.

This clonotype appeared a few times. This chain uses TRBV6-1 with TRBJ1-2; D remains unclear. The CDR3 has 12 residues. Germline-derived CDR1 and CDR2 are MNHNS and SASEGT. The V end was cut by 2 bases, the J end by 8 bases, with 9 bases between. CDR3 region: CASSERKLGYTF. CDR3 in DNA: TGTGCCAGCAGTGAAAGGAAGCTCGGCTACACCTTC.

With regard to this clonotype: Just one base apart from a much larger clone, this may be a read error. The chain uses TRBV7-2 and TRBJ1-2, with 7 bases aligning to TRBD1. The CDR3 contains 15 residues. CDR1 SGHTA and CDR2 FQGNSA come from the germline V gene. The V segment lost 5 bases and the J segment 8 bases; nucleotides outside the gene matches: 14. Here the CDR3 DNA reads TGTGCCAGCAGCACCTCCGGACAGGTCCCTCAGGGCTACACCTTC. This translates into CASSTSGQVPQGYTF. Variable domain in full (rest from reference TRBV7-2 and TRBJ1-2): GAGVSQSPSNKVTEKGKDVELRCDPISGHTALYWYRQSLGQGLEFLIYFQGNSAPDKSGLPSDRFSAERTGGSVSTLTIQRTQQEDSAVYLCASSTSGQVPQGYTFGSGTRLTVV.

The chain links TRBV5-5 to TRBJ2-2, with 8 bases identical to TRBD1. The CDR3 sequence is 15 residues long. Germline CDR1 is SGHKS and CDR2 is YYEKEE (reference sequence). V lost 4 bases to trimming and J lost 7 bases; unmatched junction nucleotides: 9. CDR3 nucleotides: TGTGCCAGCAGCCTGGGGACAGGAAGAGTCGGGGAGCTGTTTTTT. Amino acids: CASSLGTGRVGELFF.

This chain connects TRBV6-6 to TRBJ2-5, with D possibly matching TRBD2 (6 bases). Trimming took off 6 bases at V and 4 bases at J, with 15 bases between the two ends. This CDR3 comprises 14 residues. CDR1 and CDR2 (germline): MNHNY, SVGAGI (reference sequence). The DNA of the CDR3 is TGTGCCAGCAGAAAAGAGAGCGGGCTAGAGACCCAGTACTTC. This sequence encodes CASRKESGLETQYF.

CDR3 amino acids: CASSYSSGSWSYEQYV. CDR3 bases: TGTGCCAGCAGTTACTCGAGCGGGAGTTGGTCCTACGAGCAGTACGTC. J is TRBJ2-7 and V is TRBV6-2 or TRBV6-3; 8 nucleotides line up with TRBD2. Germline lookup yields CDR1 MNHEY and CDR2 SVGEGT. J was trimmed by 1 base and V by 0 bases; bases with no gene match: 5. The CDR3 consists of 16 residues.

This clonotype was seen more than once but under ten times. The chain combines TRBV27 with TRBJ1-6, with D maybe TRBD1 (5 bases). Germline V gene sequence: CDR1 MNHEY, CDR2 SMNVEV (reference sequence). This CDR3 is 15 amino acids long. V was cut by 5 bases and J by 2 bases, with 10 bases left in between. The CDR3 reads CASSVRVTYNSPLHF. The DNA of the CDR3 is TGTGCCAGCAGTGTCAGGGTTACCTATAATTCACCCCTCCACTTT.

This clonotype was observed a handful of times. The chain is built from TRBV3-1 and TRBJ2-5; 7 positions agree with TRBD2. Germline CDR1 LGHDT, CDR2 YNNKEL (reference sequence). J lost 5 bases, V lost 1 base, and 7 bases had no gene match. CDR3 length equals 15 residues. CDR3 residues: CASSQVAGEGETQYF. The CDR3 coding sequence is TGTGCCAGCAGCCAAGTGGCGGGAGAGGGGGAGACCCAGTACTTC.

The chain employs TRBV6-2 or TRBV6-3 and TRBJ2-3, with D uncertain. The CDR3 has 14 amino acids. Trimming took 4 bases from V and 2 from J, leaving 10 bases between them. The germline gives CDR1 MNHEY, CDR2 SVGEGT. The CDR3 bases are TGTGCCAGCAGTTCCGTTGACCCCACAGATACGCAGTATTTT. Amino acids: CASSSVDPTDTQYF.

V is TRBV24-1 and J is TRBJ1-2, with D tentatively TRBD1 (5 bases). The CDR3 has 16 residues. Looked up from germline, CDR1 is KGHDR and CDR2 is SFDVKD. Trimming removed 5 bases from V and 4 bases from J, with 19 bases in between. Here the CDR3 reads CATSVPVEGNGYGYTF. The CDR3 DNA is TGTGCCACCAGTGTCCCGGTGGAGGGGAATGGCTATGGCTACACCTTC.

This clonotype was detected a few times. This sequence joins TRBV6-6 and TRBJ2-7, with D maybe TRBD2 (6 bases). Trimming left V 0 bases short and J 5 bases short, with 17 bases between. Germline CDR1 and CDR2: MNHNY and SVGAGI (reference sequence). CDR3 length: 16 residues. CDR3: CASSYSGLRERNEQYF. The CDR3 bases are TGTGCCAGCAGTTACTCGGGATTACGGGAGCGGAACGAGCAGTACTTC.

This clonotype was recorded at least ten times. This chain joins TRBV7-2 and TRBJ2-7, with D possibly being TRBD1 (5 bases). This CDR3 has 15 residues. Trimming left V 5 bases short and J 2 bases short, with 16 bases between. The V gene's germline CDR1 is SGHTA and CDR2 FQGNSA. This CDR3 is CASSARQNLAYEQYF. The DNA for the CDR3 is TGTGCCAGCAGCGCCCGACAGAATCTCGCCTACGAGCAGTACTTC.